The rows below give T cell receptor beta chains drawn from one sample of a study of blood T cell repertoires in COVID-19. Here immunoSEQ multiplex PCR was the method, and the copy in TCRdb shows in-frame clones only, minus some. The data contain 300,000 to 350,000 clones, approximately 92% of them singletons. Sequenced: peripheral blood. The receptors were sampled from a woman aged 25 to 39 with COVID-19, enrolled during active disease. Each CDR3 is given with its conserved first and last residue. The D gene is left open where the match is weak. Clone size is given for some rows only: seen once, a few or many times, or a class if the clone is expanded.

j_call | v_call | d_call | clone_size | cdr3_length | cdr3_nt | cdr3_aa
TRBJ2-3 | TRBV7-6 | TRBD1 | once | 15 | TGTGCCAGCAGCTCGGGACAGGGGGCTAGAGATACGCAGTATTTT | CASSSGQGARDTQYF
TRBJ2-3 | TRBV27 | TRBD1 | - | 14 | TGTGCCAGCAGTATCCTACAGGGGGCAGATACGCAGTATTTT | CASSILQGADTQYF
TRBJ2-1 | TRBV30 | TRBD2 | - | 16 | TGTGCCTGGAGTGTACCAAGGGCTAGCGGGAGAGTTGAGCAGTTCTTC | CAWSVPRASGRVEQFF
TRBJ2-7 | TRBV5-1 | - | once | 18 | TGCGCCAGCAGCTTGGGTAGGTCAGGCTACCATAACTCCTACGAGCAGTACTTC | CASSLGRSGYHNSYEQYF
TRBJ2-7 | TRBV9 | TRBD1 | - | 14 | TGTGCCAGCAGCGTAGAGGGACAGTTCTACGAGCAGTACTTC | CASSVEGQFYEQYF
TRBJ1-1 | TRBV11-3 | - | few | 13 | TGTGCCAGCAGCTTCGGGGGGAACACTGAAGCTTTCTTT | CASSFGGNTEAFF
TRBJ2-5 | TRBV5-5 | - | - | 15 | TGTGCCAGCAGCTTGGAATTTACAGGTCAAGAGACCCAGTACTTC | CASSLEFTGQETQYF
TRBJ2-1 | TRBV27 | TRBD1 | - | 14 | TGTGCCAGCAGTTTAAAGGGACAGGTCACTGAGCAGTTCTTC | CASSLKGQVTEQFF
TRBJ1-1 | TRBV7-2 | - | - | 16 | TGTGCCAGCAGCTTATGGGGCGGGGGCCCATTTATTGAAGCTTTCTTT | CASSLWGGGPFIEAFF
TRBJ1-1 | TRBV5-8 | - | - | 14 | TGTGCCAGCAGCTGGATTACAGGGTTCGCTGAAGCTTTCTTT | CASSWITGFAEAFF
TRBJ2-1 | TRBV7-3 | - | - | 15 | TGTGCCAGCAGTTTTGACCGGGACTCCTACAATGAGCAGTTCTTC | CASSFDRDSYNEQFF
TRBJ2-5 | TRBV20-1 | TRBD1 | - | 11 | TGCAGTGCTATACAGGGGGAGACCCAGTACTTC | CSAIQGETQYF
TRBJ2-1 | TRBV5-4 | TRBD2 | few | 14 | TGTGCCAGCAGCTTGGATAGCGGGAGCAATGAGCAGTTCTTC | CASSLDSGSNEQFF
TRBJ2-3 | TRBV2 | - | - | 11 | TGTGCCAGCAGTCCCGTGGATACGCAGTATTTT | CASSPVDTQYF
TRBJ2-5 | TRBV5-4 | - | - | 12 | TGTGCCAGCAGCTTGGGCGAACAGACCCAGTACTTC | CASSLGEQTQYF
TRBJ2-1 | TRBV6-6 | TRBD1 | - | 13 | TGTGCCAGCAGTAGTACAGGGGTACCTGAGCAGTTCTTC | CASSSTGVPEQFF
TRBJ2-5 | TRBV24-1 | - | - | 15 | TGTGCCACCAGTGATTTCGTGGCAGGGGAAGAGACCCAGTACTTC | CATSDFVAGEETQYF
TRBJ2-7 | TRBV9 | TRBD2 | - | 15 | TGTGCCAGCAACCGAGCGGGAGGGACCTCCTACGAGCAGTACTTC | CASNRAGGTSYEQYF
TRBJ1-5 | TRBV2 | TRBD1 | - | 14 | TGTGCCAGCAAATCCGGACAGGGCAATCAGCCCCAGCATTTT | CASKSGQGNQPQHF
TRBJ2-7 | TRBV3-1/TRBV3-2 | TRBD2 | - | 19 | TGTGCCAGCAGCCCCCTTAGAGATAGCGGGAAAAAATTACCCTACGAGCAGTACTTC | CASSPLRDSGKKLPYEQYF
TRBJ1-6 | TRBV3-1/TRBV3-2 | TRBD1 | - | 16 | TGTGCCAGCAGCCAAGAGTCGCCAGGGGGAAATTCACCCCTCCACTTT | CASSQESPGGNSPLHF
TRBJ2-7 | TRBV19 | TRBD2 | - | 16 | TGTGCCAGTAGTATCGGGGGGCTAGCGGGAGCCTACGAGCAGTACTTC | CASSIGGLAGAYEQYF
TRBJ1-6 | TRBV5-1 | TRBD1 | - | 16 | TGCGCCAGCAGCTTGGCCGGGACAGGGATGAATTCACCCCTCCACTTT | CASSLAGTGMNSPLHF
TRBJ1-2 | TRBV20-1 | - | - | 11 | TGCAGTGCTAGACGTAACTATGGCTACACCTTC | CSARRNYGYTF
TRBJ1-1 | TRBV28 | - | - | 14 | TGTGCCAGCAGTGCTGGACTGGTGAACACTGAAGCTTTCTTT | CASSAGLVNTEAFF
TRBJ2-4 | TRBV7-2 | - | - | 14 | TGTGCCAGCAGCTCCCCGACAGGATTAGACATTCAGTACTTC | CASSSPTGLDIQYF
TRBJ1-2 | TRBV18 | - | few | 13 | TGTGCCAGCTCACCCTCGGACTCGCGGGGCTACACCTTC | CASSPSDSRGYTF